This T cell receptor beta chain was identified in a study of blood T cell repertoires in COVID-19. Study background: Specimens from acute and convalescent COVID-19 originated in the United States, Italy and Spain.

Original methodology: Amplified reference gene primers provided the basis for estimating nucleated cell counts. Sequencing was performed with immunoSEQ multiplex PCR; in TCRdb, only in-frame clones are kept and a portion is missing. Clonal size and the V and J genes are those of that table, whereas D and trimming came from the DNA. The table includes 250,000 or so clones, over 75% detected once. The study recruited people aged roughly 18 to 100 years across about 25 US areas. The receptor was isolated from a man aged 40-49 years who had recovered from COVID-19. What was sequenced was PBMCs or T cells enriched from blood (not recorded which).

This chain's CDR3 is CASSSETGSSYEQYF. Here the CDR3 DNA reads TGTGCCAGCAGCTCGGAGACAGGGAGCTCCTACGAGCAGTACTTC. The chain links TRBV5-6 to TRBJ2-7; 7 bases align to TRBD1. This CDR3 comprises 15 residues. CDR1 and CDR2 from the germline V gene are SGHDT and YYEEEE. With 3 bases clipped from V and 0 bases from J, the junction kept 6 bases outside the gene matches.